The T cell receptor beta chain described here comes from a study of CD8+ T cells in alopecia areata. Across the study: At a dose of 5 to 10 mg twice daily, oral tofacitinib was given to treated patients.

This CDR3 spans 12 amino acids. V was pared by 4 bases and J by 5 bases, with 11 bases between. CDR1 GTSNPN and CDR2 SVGIG come from the germline V gene (reference sequence). Study findings and constraints: Clonality was higher in lesional than normal scalp, especially in alopecia totalis/universalis.

A remark on this clone: Its antigen is unknown.

Peripheral blood and lesional scalp punch biopsies came from alopecia areata patients. PBMCs provided sorted CD4+ and CD8+ T cells. In each case, RNA was isolated and then reverse transcribed into cDNA as the sequencing template. Profiled with immunoSEQ multiplex PCR; TCRdb holds only in-frame clones, not every one. The data hold around 200,000 clones, with approximately 62% observed a single time. The clonotype comes from a human donor with alopecia areata. The input for sequencing was CD4+ T cells sorted from blood, taken at week 0. The chain uses TRBV30 and TRBJ1-2; D possibly corresponds to TRBD1 (5 bases). The CDR3 bases are TGTGCCTGGACTCGGGACCCATATGGCTACACCTTC. Its protein is CAWTRDPYGYTF.